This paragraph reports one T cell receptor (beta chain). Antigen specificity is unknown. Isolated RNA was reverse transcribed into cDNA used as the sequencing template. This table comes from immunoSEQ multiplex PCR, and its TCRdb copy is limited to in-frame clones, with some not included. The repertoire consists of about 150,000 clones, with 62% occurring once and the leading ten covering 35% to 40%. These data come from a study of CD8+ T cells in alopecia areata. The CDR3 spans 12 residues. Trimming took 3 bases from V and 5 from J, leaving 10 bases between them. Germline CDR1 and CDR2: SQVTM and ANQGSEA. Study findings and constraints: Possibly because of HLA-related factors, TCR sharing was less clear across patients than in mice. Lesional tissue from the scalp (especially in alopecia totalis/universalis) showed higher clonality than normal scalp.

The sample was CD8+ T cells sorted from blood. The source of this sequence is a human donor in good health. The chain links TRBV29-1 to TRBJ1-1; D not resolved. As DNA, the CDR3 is TGCAGCGTTGAGGGTAGGCGGACTGAAGCTTTCTTT. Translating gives CSVEGRRTEAFF.